This T cell receptor (beta chain) was captured by sequencing in a study of molecular identifiers for immune sequencing clone quantification. TCRdb analysed the PCR reads with MiXCR anew, one entry per CDR3 protein. The data contain some 650,000 distinct CDR3 sequences, roughly 21% of them seen just once; the ten biggest clones take up around 0.9%. This clonotype has ten or more counts. The sample comprised naive CD8+ T cells from blood, with Jurkat cell RNA spiked in. This sample's subset: FACS-sorted CD8+CD4-CCR7+CD45RA+ naive T cells. The TCR sequence derives from a human donor in good health. Some libraries in this study had Jurkat cell RNA spiked in.

CDR3 nucleotides: TGTGCCAGTAGTGAAGACAGGGGAGGACAGCCCCAGCATTTT. Its protein product is CASSEDRGGQPQHF. The V gene is TRBV19, the J gene TRBJ1-5, with TRBD1 matching 8 bases. With 5 bases clipped from V and 7 bases from J, the junction kept 7 bases outside the gene matches. This CDR3 has 14 amino acids. The germline V gene encodes CDR1 LNHDA and CDR2 SQIVND (reference sequence).